Sequencing of this TCR beta chain was carried out in a study of blood T cell repertoires in COVID-19. Study-level information: Sources were T cells, B-cell-depleted T cells, or PBMCs; the material itself was cDNA or gDNA.

Study processing details: Reference gene primers were amplified, and this amplification served to estimate nucleated cell counts. Repertoires were generated with immunoSEQ multiplex PCR, while TCRdb's copy carries only in-frame clones and drops some. The V and J calls and the clone size are those of that table, but D and trimming were determined from the DNA. The table shows about 130,000 clones, with 70% to 80% occurring only once. Sequenced material: peripheral blood. The clonotype originates from a man in his sixties who had recovered from COVID-19.

This CDR3 is CASSSLPLRAGELFF. CDR3 sequence (DNA): TGTGCCAGCAGCTCCCTTCCCTTGAGAGCCGGGGAGCTGTTTTTT. The chain carries TRBV5-5 and TRBJ2-2; no clear D. This CDR3 contains 15 residues. Trimming took 3 bases from V and 6 from J, leaving 15 bases between them. Germline loops: CDR1 SGHKS, CDR2 YYEKEE (reference sequence).